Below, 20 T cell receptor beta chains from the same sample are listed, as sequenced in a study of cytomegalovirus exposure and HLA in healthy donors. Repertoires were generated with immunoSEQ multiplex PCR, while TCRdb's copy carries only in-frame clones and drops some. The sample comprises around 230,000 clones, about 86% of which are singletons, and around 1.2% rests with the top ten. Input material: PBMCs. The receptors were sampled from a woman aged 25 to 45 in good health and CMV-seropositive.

CDR3 sequence reads: CASSYAQGINYEQYF. CDR3 bases: TGTGCCAGCAGTTACGCACAGGGGATTAACTACGAGCAGTACTTC. V is TRBV6-5 and J is TRBJ2-7, with TRBD1 matching over 7 bases. V gave up 2 bases and J gave up 3 bases; unmatched junction bases: 7. The CDR3 loop spans 15 amino acids. Germline CDR1 MNHEY, CDR2 SVGAGI.

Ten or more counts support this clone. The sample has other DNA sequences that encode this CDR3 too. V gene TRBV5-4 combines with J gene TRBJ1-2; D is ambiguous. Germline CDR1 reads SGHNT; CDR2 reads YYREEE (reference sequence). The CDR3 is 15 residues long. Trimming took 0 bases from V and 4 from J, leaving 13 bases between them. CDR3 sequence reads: CASSLEPGTVYGYTF. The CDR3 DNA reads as TGTGCCAGCAGCTTGGAGCCGGGAACCGTCTATGGCTACACCTTC.

The CDR3, as DNA: TGTGCCAGCAGCCCTGGACAGGGGGAAGGAAACACCATATATTTT. Its protein product is CASSPGQGEGNTIYF. This chain connects TRBV4-2 to TRBJ1-3, with 10 nucleotides matching TRBD1. Germline values: CDR1 LGHNA, CDR2 YNFKEQ. J lost 4 bases, V lost 4 bases, and 4 bases had no gene match. The CDR3 is made up of 15 amino acids.

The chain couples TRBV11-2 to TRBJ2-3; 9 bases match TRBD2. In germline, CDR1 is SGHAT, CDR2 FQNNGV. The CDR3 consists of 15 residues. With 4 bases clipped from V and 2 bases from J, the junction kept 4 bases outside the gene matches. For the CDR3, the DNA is TGTGCCAGCAGCTCCCTAGCGGGATTCACAGATACGCAGTATTTT. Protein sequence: CASSSLAGFTDTQYF.

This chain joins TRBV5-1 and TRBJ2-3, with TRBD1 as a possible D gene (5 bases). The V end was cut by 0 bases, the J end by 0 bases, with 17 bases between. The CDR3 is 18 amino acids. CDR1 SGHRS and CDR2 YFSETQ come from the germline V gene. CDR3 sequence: CASSLAVRTTTSTDTQYF. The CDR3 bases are TGCGCCAGCAGCTTGGCCGTGAGGACAACGACTAGCACAGATACGCAGTATTTT.

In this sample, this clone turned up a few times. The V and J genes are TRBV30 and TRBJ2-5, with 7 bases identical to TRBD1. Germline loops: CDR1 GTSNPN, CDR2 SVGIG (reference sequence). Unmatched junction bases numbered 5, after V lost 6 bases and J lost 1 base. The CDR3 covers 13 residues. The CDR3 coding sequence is TGTGCCTGTAGACAGGGAGCCCAAGAGACCCAGTACTTC. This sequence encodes CACRQGAQETQYF.

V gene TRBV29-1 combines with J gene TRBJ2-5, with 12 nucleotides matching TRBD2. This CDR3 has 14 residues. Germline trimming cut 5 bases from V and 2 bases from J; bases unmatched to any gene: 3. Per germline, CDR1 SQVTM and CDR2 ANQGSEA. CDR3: CSVKLAGGQETQYF. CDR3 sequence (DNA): TGCAGCGTTAAGCTAGCGGGAGGGCAAGAGACCCAGTACTTC.

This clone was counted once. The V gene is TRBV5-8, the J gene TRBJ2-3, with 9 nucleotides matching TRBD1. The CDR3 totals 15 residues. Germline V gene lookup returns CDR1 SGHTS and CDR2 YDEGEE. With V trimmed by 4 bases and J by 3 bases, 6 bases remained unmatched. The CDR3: CASSPFGTGTDTQYF. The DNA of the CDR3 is TGTGCCAGCAGCCCTTTTGGGACAGGGACAGATACGCAGTATTTT.

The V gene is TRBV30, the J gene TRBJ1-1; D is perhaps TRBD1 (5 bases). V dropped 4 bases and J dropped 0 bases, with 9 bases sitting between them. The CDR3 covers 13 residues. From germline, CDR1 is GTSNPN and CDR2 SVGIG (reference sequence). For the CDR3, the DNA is TGTGCCTGGACTTTAGGGGTGAACACTGAAGCTTTCTTT. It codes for CAWTLGVNTEAFF. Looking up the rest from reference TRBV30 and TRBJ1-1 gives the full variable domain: SQTIHQWPATLVQPVGSPLSLECTVEGTSNPNLYWYRQAAGRGLQLLFYSVGIGQISSEVPQNLSASRPQDRQFILSSKKLLLSDSGFYLCAWTLGVNTEAFFGQGTRLTVV.

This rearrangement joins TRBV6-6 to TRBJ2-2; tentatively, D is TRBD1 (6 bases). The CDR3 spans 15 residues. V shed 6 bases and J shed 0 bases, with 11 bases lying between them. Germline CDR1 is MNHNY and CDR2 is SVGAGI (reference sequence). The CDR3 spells CASSLTGPNTGELFF. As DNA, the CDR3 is TGTGCCAGCAGCCTCACAGGGCCGAACACCGGGGAGCTGTTTTTT.

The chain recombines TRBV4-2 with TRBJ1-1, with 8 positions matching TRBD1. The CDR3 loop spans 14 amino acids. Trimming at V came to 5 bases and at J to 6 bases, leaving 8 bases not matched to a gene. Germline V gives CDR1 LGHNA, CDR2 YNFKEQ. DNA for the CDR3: TGTGCCAGCAGCTTACAGGACAGGGCGGCTGAAGCTTTCTTT. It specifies CASSLQDRAAEAFF.

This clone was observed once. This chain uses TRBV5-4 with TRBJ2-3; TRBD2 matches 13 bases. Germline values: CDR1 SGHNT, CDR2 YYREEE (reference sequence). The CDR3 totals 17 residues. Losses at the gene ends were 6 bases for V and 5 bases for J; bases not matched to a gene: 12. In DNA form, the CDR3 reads TGTGCCAGCACTACGGGAGGGACTAGCGGGAAAGGAGATACGCAGTATTTT. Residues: CASTTGGTSGKGDTQYF. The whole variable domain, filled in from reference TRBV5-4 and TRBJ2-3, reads ETGVTQSPTHLIKTRGQQVTLRCSSQSGHNTVSWYQQALGQGPQFIFQYYREEENGRGNFPPRFSGLQFPNYSSELNVNALELDDSALYLCASTTGGTSGKGDTQYFGPGTRLTVL.

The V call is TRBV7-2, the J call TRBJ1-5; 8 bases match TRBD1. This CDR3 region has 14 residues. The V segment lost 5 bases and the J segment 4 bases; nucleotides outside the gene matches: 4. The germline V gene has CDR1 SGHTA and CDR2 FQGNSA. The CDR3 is CASSLTGGNQPQHF. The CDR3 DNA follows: TGTGCCAGCAGCCTAACAGGGGGGAATCAGCCCCAGCATTTT.

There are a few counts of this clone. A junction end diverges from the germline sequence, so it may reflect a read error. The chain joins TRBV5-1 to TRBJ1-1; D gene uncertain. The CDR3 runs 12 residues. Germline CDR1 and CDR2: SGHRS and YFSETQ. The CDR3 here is CASRLDGIEAFF. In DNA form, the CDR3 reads TGCGCCAGCAGATTGGACGGTATTGAAGCTTTCTTT. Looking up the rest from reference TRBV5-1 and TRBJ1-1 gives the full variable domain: KAGVTQTPRYLIKTRGQQVTLSCSPISGHRSVSWYQQTPGQGLQFLFEYFSETQRNKGNFPGRFSGRQFSNSRSEMNVSTLELGDSALYLCASRLDGIEAFFGQGTRLTVV.

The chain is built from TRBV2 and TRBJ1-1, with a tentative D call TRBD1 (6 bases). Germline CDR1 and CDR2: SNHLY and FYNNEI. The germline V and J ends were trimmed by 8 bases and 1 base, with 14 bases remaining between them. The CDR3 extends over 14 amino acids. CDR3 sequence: CASRDTASNTEAFF. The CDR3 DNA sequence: TGTGCCAGCCGGGACACCGCTTCGAACACTGAAGCTTTCTTT.

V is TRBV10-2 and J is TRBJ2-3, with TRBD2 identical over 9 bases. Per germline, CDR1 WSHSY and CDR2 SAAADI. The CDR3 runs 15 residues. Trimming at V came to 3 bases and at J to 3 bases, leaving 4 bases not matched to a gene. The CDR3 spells CASSDWREGTDTQYF. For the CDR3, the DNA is TGCGCCAGCAGTGACTGGCGGGAGGGAACAGATACGCAGTATTTT.

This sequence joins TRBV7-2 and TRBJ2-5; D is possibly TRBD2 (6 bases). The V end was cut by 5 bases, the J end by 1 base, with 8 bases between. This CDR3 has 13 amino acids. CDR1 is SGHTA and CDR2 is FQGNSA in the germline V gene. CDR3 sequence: CASSRDSQETQYF. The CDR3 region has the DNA TGTGCCAGCAGCCGGGACTCCCAAGAGACCCAGTACTTC.

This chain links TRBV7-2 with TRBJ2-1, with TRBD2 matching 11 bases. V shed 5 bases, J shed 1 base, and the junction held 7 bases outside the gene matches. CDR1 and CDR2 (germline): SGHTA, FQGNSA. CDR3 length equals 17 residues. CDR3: CASSPRASGRSYNEQFF. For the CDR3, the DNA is TGTGCCAGCAGCCCCCGGGCTAGCGGGAGGTCCTACAATGAGCAGTTCTTC.

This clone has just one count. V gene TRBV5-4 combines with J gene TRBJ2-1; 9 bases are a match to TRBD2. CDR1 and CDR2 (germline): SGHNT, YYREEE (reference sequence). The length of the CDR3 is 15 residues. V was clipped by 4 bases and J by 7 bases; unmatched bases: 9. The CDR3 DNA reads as TGTGCCAGCAGCCCTTTAGCGGGAGTGGTAAATGAGCAGTTCTTC. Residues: CASSPLAGVVNEQFF.

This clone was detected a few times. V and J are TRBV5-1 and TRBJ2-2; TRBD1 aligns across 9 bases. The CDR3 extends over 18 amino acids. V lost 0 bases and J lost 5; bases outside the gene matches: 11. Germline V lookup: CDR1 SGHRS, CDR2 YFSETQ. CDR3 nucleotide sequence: TGCGCCAGCAGCTTGGGAGGGTCACAGGGGGCGCAGACCGGGGAGCTGTTTTTT. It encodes CASSLGGSQGAQTGELFF.